This TCR beta chain was recorded in a study of Tregs in tolerant kidney transplant recipients. About the research overall: Recipients received nonmyeloablative bone marrow transplants from related graft donors, with transient mixed chimerism. Findings and caveats of the study: No direct test of biological reproducibility was done here. In tolerant patients, donor-specific Tregs outgrew total Tregs, suggesting antigen-driven expansion.

Using immunoSEQ multiplex PCR, the repertoire was profiled, and TCRdb retains in-frame clones only, with some absent. The sample records just over 15,000 clones, about 53% being singletons. FACS sorting followed an approximately six-day coculture of CFSE-labeled recipient PBMCs with irradiated graft donor PBMCs. V shed 7 bases and J shed 3 bases, with 11 bases lying between them. The CDR3 is made up of 13 amino acids. Germline CDR1 is LNHDA and CDR2 is SQIVND (reference sequence). Regarding this clone: Its antigen is currently unknown.

This clonotype was obtained from a human patient who received a combined kidney and bone marrow transplant. The source material was CD4+ T cells from blood cultured with allogeneic cells, sampled before the transplant. V and J are TRBV19 and TRBJ2-3; D is perhaps TRBD2 (5 bases). The CDR3 sequence is CASTTGFTDTQYF. The CDR3 nucleotides read TGTGCCAGTACCACGGGATTTACAGATACGCAGTATTTT.